This entry lists 32 T cell receptor beta chains sequenced from one sample in a study of blood T cell repertoires in COVID-19. Assay: immunoSEQ multiplex PCR; the TCRdb copy retains only in-frame clones and omits some. Counted here are 150,000 or so clones, approximately 80% occurring once; the ten biggest clones make up roughly 11%. Sequencing used PBMCs or T cells enriched from blood (not recorded which). The receptors shown here come from a man in his fifties or sixties who had recovered from COVID-19.

The chain carries TRBV20-1 and TRBJ1-1, with a tentative D call TRBD1 (5 bases). Germline V gene data show CDR1 as DFQATT and CDR2 as SNEGSKA (reference sequence). Between the trimmed V and J ends, which lost 3 bases and 5 bases, there was a span of 13 bases. This CDR3 has 13 residues. The CDR3 sequence: CSASNAGSTEAFF. Written as DNA, the CDR3 is TGCAGTGCTAGTAATGCAGGGTCTACTGAAGCTTTCTTT.

J is TRBJ2-7 and V is TRBV6-5, with D tentatively TRBD2 (5 bases). Germline V gene lookup returns CDR1 MNHEY and CDR2 SVGAGI. V was cut by 6 bases and J by 4 bases, with 13 bases left in between. This CDR3 spans 13 amino acids. CDR3: CASRRLTTYEQYF. The CDR3 DNA reads TGTGCCAGCAGGCGCTTGACTACATACGAGCAGTACTTC.

The chain combines TRBV24-1 with TRBJ2-3, with TRBD2 matching 15 bases. The CDR3 totals 18 residues. Germline CDR1 is KGHDR and CDR2 is SFDVKD. V shed 4 bases, J shed 7 bases, and the junction held 11 bases outside the gene matches. The CDR3 sequence: CATSDSPGLAGGLNTQYF. The CDR3 nucleotides are TGTGCCACCAGTGACTCGCCGGGACTAGCGGGGGGTCTCAATACGCAGTATTTT.

This chain uses TRBV14 with TRBJ2-3; D may be TRBD1 (7 bases). V was cut by 8 bases and J by 1 base, with 13 bases left in between. The CDR3 sequence is 14 residues long. CDR1 and CDR2 (germline): SGHDN, FVKESK. The CDR3 DNA reads TGTGCCAGCCGGGGGACAGTGGGCACAGATACGCAGTATTTT. This sequence encodes CASRGTVGTDTQYF.

The V gene is TRBV3-1 (or the pseudogene TRBV3-2), the J gene TRBJ2-3; 7 nucleotides align to TRBD2. The germline V gene has CDR1 LGHDT and CDR2 YNNKEL (reference sequence). Germline trimming cut 0 bases from V and 5 bases from J; bases unmatched to any gene: 2. The CDR3 is made up of 14 amino acids. This chain's CDR3 is CASSQEGRVDTQYF. Here the CDR3 DNA reads TGTGCCAGCAGCCAAGAGGGGAGGGTAGATACGCAGTATTTT.

The V call is TRBV4-2, the J call TRBJ2-5, with 7 bases aligning to TRBD2. Germline V gene sequence: CDR1 LGHNA, CDR2 YNFKEQ. V gave up 4 bases and J gave up 3 bases; unmatched junction bases: 8. The CDR3 is 15 amino acids. CDR3 in amino acids: CASSPTSGGEETQYF. CDR3 bases: TGTGCCAGCAGCCCGACTAGTGGGGGGGAAGAGACCCAGTACTTC.

The J gene is TRBJ1-4, the V gene TRBV11-3, with D hard to call. The germline gives CDR1 SGHNT, CDR2 YENEEA. Trimming pared 4 bases from V and 6 bases from J, leaving 6 bases between. This CDR3 has 12 residues. The CDR3 region has the DNA TGTGCCAGCAGCTCGTCGGATGAAAAACTGTTTTTT. Its protein product is CASSSSDEKLFF.

This chain joins TRBV20-1 and TRBJ1-4; possibly TRBD1 for D (5 bases). Germline CDR1 DFQATT, CDR2 SNEGSKA (reference sequence). V lost 3 bases, J lost 6 bases, and 17 bases lay in between. This CDR3 region has 15 residues. Written as DNA, the CDR3 is TGCAGTGCTAGTTGGCTAGGGGTGAGATATGAAAAACTGTTTTTT. Translating it yields CSASWLGVRYEKLFF.

The sample holds a few counts of this clone. The chain has TRBV5-1 and TRBJ1-4, with 7 bases that match TRBD1. The CDR3 loop spans 15 amino acids. Per germline, CDR1 SGHRS and CDR2 YFSETQ. Unmatched junction bases numbered 6, after V lost 1 base and J lost 6 bases. The CDR3 reads CASSLQQGRDEKLFF. CDR3 bases: TGCGCCAGCAGCTTGCAACAGGGGAGAGATGAAAAACTGTTTTTT.

This sequence joins TRBV7-2 and TRBJ2-5; 7 bases are a match to TRBD2. Per germline, CDR1 SGHTA and CDR2 FQGNSA. This CDR3 contains 13 residues. With 5 bases clipped from V and 2 bases from J, the junction kept 2 bases outside the gene matches. The CDR3 DNA sequence: TGTGCCAGCAGCGACGGGAGGCAAGAGACCCAGTACTTC. Translated, it gives CASSDGRQETQYF.

The chain combines TRBV18 with TRBJ2-3, with D perhaps TRBD1 (6 bases). The V and J ends lost 0 bases and 4 bases respectively, with 11 bases between them. The germline V gene encodes CDR1 KGHSH and CDR2 LQKENI. This CDR3 has 15 amino acids. Here the CDR3 reads CASSPPLKGADTQYF. The CDR3 nucleotides are TGTGCCAGCTCACCACCTCTCAAGGGGGCAGATACGCAGTATTTT. The full variable domain, rest sourced from reference TRBV18 and TRBJ2-3, is NAGVMQNPRHLVRRRGQEARLRCSPMKGHSHVYWYRQLPEEGLKFMVYLQKENIIDESGMPKERFSAEFPKEGPSILRIQQVVRGDSAAYFCASSPPLKGADTQYFGPGTRLTVL.

The chain carries TRBV28 and TRBJ1-4, with 10 bases that match TRBD1. Per the germline V gene, CDR1 is MDHEN and CDR2 is SYDVKM. CDR3 length equals 15 residues. J lost 6 bases, V lost 1 base, and 2 bases had no gene match. CDR3 DNA sequence: TGTGCCAGCAGTTTATCGGACAGGGGGGATGAAAAACTGTTTTTT. Encoded protein: CASSLSDRGDEKLFF.

This clone appeared a single time. The CDR3 spells CASSSKRTGTGTSGTRETQYF. As DNA, the CDR3 is TGTGCCAGCAGTTCTAAACGGACAGGGACCGGGACTAGCGGGACCCGCGAGACCCAGTACTTC. J is TRBJ2-5 and V is TRBV27, with TRBD2 identical over 13 bases. Germline assignment: CDR1 MNHEY and CDR2 SMNVEV (reference sequence). There are 21 residues in the CDR3. V trimming: 4 bases; J trimming: 5 bases; junction bases outside the gene matches: 22.

This clone has just one count. The chain is built from TRBV6-1 and TRBJ2-3; 7 bases fit TRBD2. The V gene end was trimmed by 5 bases and the J gene end by 1 base; junction bases not matched to a gene: 3. Germline CDR1 is MNHNS and CDR2 is SASEGT. The CDR3 extends over 14 amino acids. CDR3 DNA: TGTGCCAGCAGTTGGGGGGGACGCACAGATACGCAGTATTTT. Translated: CASSWGGRTDTQYF.

This clone was recorded a few times. This chain uses TRBV24-1 with TRBJ1-2; the D is unclear. Deletions cut 4 bases from V and 6 bases from J, with 11 bases between. The CDR3 length is 13 residues. Germline V gene lookup returns CDR1 KGHDR and CDR2 SFDVKD. CDR3 bases: TGTGCCACCAGTGACTATAGCGGGGATGGCTACACCTTC. Protein product: CATSDYSGDGYTF.

The chain recombines TRBV12-3 or TRBV12-4 with TRBJ2-5; TRBD1 matches at 8 bases. J gave up 5 bases and V 6 bases, and 5 bases lay outside the gene matches. This CDR3 contains 13 residues. For the CDR3, the DNA is TGTGCCAGCAGCTGGGGACAGGACGAGACCCAGTACTTC. It encodes CASSWGQDETQYF.

The J gene is TRBJ2-2, the V gene TRBV9; 7 bases map to TRBD1. This CDR3 comprises 14 residues. CDR1 SGDLS and CDR2 YYNGEE come from the germline V gene. V lost 0 bases, J lost 4 bases, and 0 bases stayed unmatched. CDR3 sequence reads: CASSVGQGTGELFF. The CDR3 coding sequence is TGTGCCAGCAGCGTAGGACAGGGCACCGGGGAGCTGTTTTTT.

V gene TRBV29-1 combines with J gene TRBJ2-3, with D possibly TRBD2 on 6 matching bases. Germline V lookup: CDR1 SQVTM, CDR2 ANQGSEA. V gave up 4 bases and J gave up 2 bases, with 13 bases separating them. The CDR3 is 14 residues long. In DNA, the CDR3 is TGCAGCGTTGGACGGGGGATAAACACAGATACGCAGTATTTT. Its translation: CSVGRGINTDTQYF.

J is TRBJ2-3 and V is TRBV5-1; unclear D gene. V gave up 0 bases and J gave up 1 base, with 6 bases separating them. The CDR3 sequence is 14 residues long. Germline CDR1 is SGHRS and CDR2 is YFSETQ. CDR3 nucleotide sequence: TGCGCCAGCAGCTTGGCGGCGGGCACAGATACGCAGTATTTT. Translation gives CASSLAAGTDTQYF.

This chain uses TRBV5-1 with TRBJ1-1; D possibly corresponds to TRBD1 (6 bases). The CDR3 totals 15 residues. Germline CDR1 is SGHRS and CDR2 is YFSETQ. Deletions cut 1 base from V and 1 base from J, with 11 bases between. The CDR3 sequence is CASSLRGLGNTEAFF. The CDR3 DNA reads TGCGCCAGCAGCTTGAGGGGGTTGGGGAACACTGAAGCTTTCTTT.

This chain uses TRBV2 with TRBJ2-1; 8 nucleotides agree with TRBD2. CDR1 is SNHLY, CDR2 FYNNEI, per germline. The V and J ends lost 2 bases and 6 bases, in that order; junction bases with no gene match: 12. This CDR3 is 17 amino acids long. In DNA, the CDR3 is TGTGCCAGCAGTGAAAGGAGCGGGAGTGGGTTACGCAATGAGCAGTTCTTC. Encoded protein: CASSERSGSGLRNEQFF.

Turning to this clone: This sample also contains other DNA sequences that code for the same CDR3. The CDR3 reads CATSDPTGNYGYTF. The CDR3 nucleotides are TGTGCCACCAGTGACCCGACAGGGAACTATGGCTACACCTTC. The chain is built from TRBV24-1 and TRBJ1-2; 7 bases align to TRBD1. V gave up 4 bases and J gave up 2 bases; unmatched junction bases: 3. From germline, CDR1 is KGHDR and CDR2 SFDVKD. The CDR3 has 14 residues.

The chain joins TRBV7-9 to TRBJ1-4; TRBD1 aligns across 7 bases. Trimming at V came to 4 bases and at J to 2 bases, leaving 7 bases not matched to a gene. This CDR3 has 16 residues. Per germline, CDR1 SEHNR and CDR2 FQNEAQ (reference sequence). CDR3 sequence: CASSSNRGTTNEKLFF. The CDR3 DNA reads as TGTGCCAGCAGCTCTAACAGGGGCACGACTAATGAAAAACTGTTTTTT.

The J gene is TRBJ1-4, the V gene TRBV30; D is ambiguous. Deletions cut 1 base from V and 12 bases from J, with 9 bases between. The CDR3 is 11 amino acids. The germline CDR1 and CDR2 sequences are GTSNPN and SVGIG (reference sequence). This CDR3 reads CAWSEESELFF. As DNA, the CDR3 is TGTGCCTGGAGTGAAGAGAGTGAACTGTTTTTT.

This sequence joins TRBV4-1 and TRBJ1-4; no firm D call. Germline V gene sequence: CDR1 MGHRA, CDR2 YSYEKL. The CDR3 runs 13 residues. Trimming shortened V by 1 base and J by 8 bases, and 8 bases separated the two germline ends. CDR3 sequence: CASSQVRSEKLFF. The CDR3 DNA sequence: TGCGCCAGCAGCCAAGTCCGTAGCGAAAAACTGTTTTTT.

The V call is TRBV3-1 (or the pseudogene TRBV3-2), the J call TRBJ2-7; D gene uncertain. Germline V gene data show CDR1 as LGHDT and CDR2 as YNNKEL (reference sequence). V shed 0 bases and J shed 0 bases, with 12 bases lying between them. The CDR3 totals 16 residues. Here the CDR3 reads CASSQELAKSSYEQYF. CDR3 sequence (DNA): TGTGCCAGCAGCCAAGAGCTTGCGAAGAGCTCCTACGAGCAGTACTTC.

The chain joins TRBV5-1 to TRBJ2-2; a possible D gene is TRBD1 (5 bases). The CDR3 contains 16 residues. CDR1 SGHRS and CDR2 YFSETQ come from the germline V gene. V was cut by 4 bases and J by 0 bases, with 13 bases left in between. In DNA form, the CDR3 reads TGCGCCAGCAGCCTGGCCGGACACTCGAACACCGGGGAGCTGTTTTTT. Translating it yields CASSLAGHSNTGELFF.

This chain uses TRBV19 with TRBJ2-5, with unresolved D. CDR3 size: 14 residues. CDR1 is LNHDA and CDR2 is SQIVND in the germline V gene (reference sequence). V was trimmed by 0 bases and J by 4 bases, leaving 9 bases between them. CDR3 bases: TGTGCCAGTAGTATAGAGGGCCGCCGAGAGACCCAGTACTTC. It specifies CASSIEGRRETQYF.

The chain carries TRBV1 and TRBJ2-4; the DNA was not used to check the table's D call, TRBD2. TRBV1 is reported as a pseudogene. The CDR3 runs to 16 residues. In nucleotides, the CDR3 is TGCACCAGCAGCCGACCGGAGCCGGTGCCCGAAAACATTCAGTACTTC. This translates into CTSSRPEPVPENIQYF.

The rearrangement links TRBV5-1 to TRBJ2-5; the match to TRBD2 covers 8 bases. Germline CDR1 and CDR2: SGHRS and YFSETQ. The length of the CDR3 is 16 residues. The V and J ends lost 1 base and 5 bases, in that order; junction bases with no gene match: 10. The CDR3 region is CASSLFASGSQETQYF. CDR3 nucleotide sequence: TGCGCCAGCAGCTTGTTCGCTAGCGGGTCCCAGGAGACCCAGTACTTC.

V gene TRBV2 combines with J gene TRBJ2-1, with 11 bases matching TRBD2. Germline loops: CDR1 SNHLY, CDR2 FYNNEI. V lost 4 bases, J lost 5 bases, and 10 bases stayed unmatched. The length of the CDR3 is 17 residues. CDR3 residues: CASSGGSGRALHNEQFF. The CDR3 nucleotides read TGTGCCAGCAGTGGGGGTAGCGGGAGGGCCTTGCACAATGAGCAGTTCTTC.

The chain has TRBV4-1 and TRBJ2-1; the match to TRBD2 covers 13 bases. V was pared by 4 bases and J by 7 bases, with 7 bases of the junction left unmatched. The CDR3 spans 16 residues. Germline V gene lookup returns CDR1 MGHRA and CDR2 YSYEKL. CDR3 sequence reads: CASSRFGTSGINEQFF. The CDR3 DNA is TGCGCCAGCAGCCGGTTCGGGACTAGCGGGATTAATGAGCAGTTCTTC.